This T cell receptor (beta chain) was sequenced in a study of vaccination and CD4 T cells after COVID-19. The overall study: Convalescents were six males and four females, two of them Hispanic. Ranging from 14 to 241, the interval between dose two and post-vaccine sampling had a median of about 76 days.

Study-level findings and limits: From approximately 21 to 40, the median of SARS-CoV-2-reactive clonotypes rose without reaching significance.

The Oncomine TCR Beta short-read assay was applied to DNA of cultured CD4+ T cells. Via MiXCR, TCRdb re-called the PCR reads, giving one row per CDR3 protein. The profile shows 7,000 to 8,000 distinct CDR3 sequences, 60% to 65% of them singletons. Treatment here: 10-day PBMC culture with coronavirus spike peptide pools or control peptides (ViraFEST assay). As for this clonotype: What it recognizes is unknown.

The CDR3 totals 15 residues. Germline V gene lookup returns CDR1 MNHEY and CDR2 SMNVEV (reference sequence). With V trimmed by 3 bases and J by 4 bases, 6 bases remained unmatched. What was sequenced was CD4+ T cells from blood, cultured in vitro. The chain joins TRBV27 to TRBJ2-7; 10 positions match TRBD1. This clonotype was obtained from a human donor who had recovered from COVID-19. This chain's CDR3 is CASSFLGQGVYEQYF. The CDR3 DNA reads TGTGCCAGCAGTTTTCTTGGACAGGGGGTATACGAGCAGTACTTC.